The 3 T cell receptor beta chains in this list originate from one sample, sequenced in a study of cytomegalovirus exposure and HLA in healthy donors. The primer mix had 60 Vbeta and 13 Jbeta primers. Generated by immunoSEQ multiplex PCR, the TCRdb table keeps only in-frame clones and is missing some. This table holds 100,000 to 120,000 clones, approximately 83% found once. The sample comprised PBMCs. The origin of the receptors is a man younger than 35 in good health and CMV-seronegative.

The chain links TRBV4-3 to TRBJ1-5; TRBD1 might be the D (6 bases). Germline V lookup: CDR1 LGHNA, CDR2 YSLEER. The CDR3 loop spans 14 amino acids. The V end was cut by 0 bases, the J end by 11 bases, with 14 bases between. The CDR3 sequence is CASSQDIRGKTQHF. CDR3 nucleotide sequence: TGCGCCAGCAGCCAAGATATTAGGGGGAAGACCCAGCATTTT.

CDR3 DNA sequence: TGCGCCAGCAGCATGAGTAGCGGGAGGTTCAACGAGCAGTACTTC. Protein product: CASSMSSGRFNEQYF. V and J are TRBV5-1 and TRBJ2-7; 10 nucleotides match TRBD2. The CDR3 covers 15 residues. Losses at the gene ends were 4 bases for V and 5 bases for J; bases not matched to a gene: 9. Germline V gene sequence: CDR1 SGHRS, CDR2 YFSETQ. Looking up the rest from reference TRBV5-1 and TRBJ2-7 gives the full variable domain: KAGVTQTPRYLIKTRGQQVTLSCSPISGHRSVSWYQQTPGQGLQFLFEYFSETQRNKGNFPGRFSGRQFSNSRSEMNVSTLELGDSALYLCASSMSSGRFNEQYFGPGTRLTVT.

The chain uses TRBV28 and TRBJ1-1; D remains ambiguous. Germline CDR1 reads MDHEN; CDR2 reads SYDVKM. This CDR3 is built from 12 residues. V lost 6 bases and J lost 2, with 7 bases in between. As DNA, the CDR3 is TGTGCCAGCAGCCTCAGTAACACTGAAGCTTTCTTT. Protein: CASSLSNTEAFF.